This is a list of T cell receptor beta chains from one sample in a study of cytomegalovirus exposure and HLA in healthy donors. The data were produced by immunoSEQ multiplex PCR, yet TCRdb's version contains in-frame clones alone and is incomplete. Of 140,000 or so clones listed, 75% to 90% are singletons. Sequences were obtained from PBMCs. The receptors derive from a man in his forties or fifties in good health and CMV-seronegative. Each CDR3 is given with its conserved first and last residue. The order of the fields is D gene, V gene, J gene, clone size, CDR3 DNA, CDR3 protein. D genes are given only for firm matches. Clone size is shown for a subset of rows, as once, few, many or a class of expanded clone.

TRBD1,TRBV5-6,TRBJ2-2,.,TGTGCCAGCAGCGGCCGACAGGGGGCGATCGGGGAGCTGTTTTTT,CASSGRQGAIGELFF
.,TRBV7-9,TRBJ1-1,.,TGTACCAGCAAGGGGAGGGGAGGGATGGCTTTCTTT,CTSKGRGGMAFF
TRBD1,TRBV27,TRBJ1-2,.,TGTGCCAGCACCGGGACAGGGGGGAGCGATGGCTACACCTTC,CASTGTGGSDGYTF
TRBD1,TRBV19,TRBJ1-1,once,TGTGCCAGTAGTATAGCCGGACAGGGGAGCACTGAAGCTTTCTTT,CASSIAGQGSTEAFF
.,TRBV7-9,TRBJ2-1,.,TGTGCCAGCAGCCCAGAGCAGGCTCCGTCCTACAATGAGCAGTTCTTC,CASSPEQAPSYNEQFF
.,TRBV12-5,TRBJ2-7,.,TGTGCTAGTGGGCTTAGTTTCGAGCAGTACTTC,CASGLSFEQYF
.,TRBV7-2,TRBJ2-3,.,TGTGCCAGCAGCTTGACAGGTGACACGCAGTATTTT,CASSLTGDTQYF
.,TRBV12-5,TRBJ1-1,.,TGTGCTAGTGGTTTGGTACCCGGAGCCATGAACACTGAAGCTTTCTTT,CASGLVPGAMNTEAFF
TRBD2,TRBV12-5,TRBJ2-1,.,TGTGCTAGTGGTTTGGTAATTGCGGGGGGGGTACCGTCCTACAATGAGCAGTTCTTC,CASGLVIAGGVPSYNEQFF
TRBD1,TRBV2,TRBJ2-2,.,TGTGCCAGCAGTGAAGCGCTAAGGGACAGGGACACCGGGGAGCTGTTTTTT,CASSEALRDRDTGELFF
.,TRBV19,TRBJ1-1,.,TGTGCCAGTAGTGTAACGTTGACAGCGAACACTGAAGCTTTCTTT,CASSVTLTANTEAFF
TRBD2,TRBV2,TRBJ2-4,once,TGTGCCAGCAGGGATTTTAGCGGGGGGGCCAAAAACATTCAGTACTTC,CASRDFSGGAKNIQYF
.,TRBV6-5,TRBJ1-2,.,TGTGCCAGCAGTTACTCGAGTGGGGGCTCGTATGGCTACACCTTC,CASSYSSGGSYGYTF
.,TRBV28,TRBJ2-7,.,TGTGCCAGCAGTTTAGATCAGGTCTCCTACGAGCAGTACTTC,CASSLDQVSYEQYF
.,TRBV19,TRBJ1-2,once,TGTGCCAGTAGTATAGGGGGCGAGAGCTACACCTTC,CASSIGGESYTF